The present T cell receptor (beta chain) was sequenced within a study of early T cells in non-severe SARS-CoV-2 infection. Overall study: Investigators sequenced bulk RNA drawn from unsorted whole blood, and chains remained unpaired. Notes on the study in general: A preference for anti-spike CD8 responses marked VDJdb matching, which missed private and CD4 specificities.

Unique molecular identifiers were added to individual cDNA molecules. A single record per CDR3 protein comes from TCRdb applying MiXCR to the 5' RACE reads. The table has about 58,000 distinct CDR3 sequences, more than 10% seen once. CDR1 and CDR2 from the germline V gene are SGHTA and FQGNSA. V gave up 3 bases and J gave up 8 bases, with 9 bases separating them. The CDR3 loop spans 12 amino acids. Only a few counts were recorded for this clonotype. No antigen is known for it. The V and J genes are TRBV7-2 and TRBJ2-3, with D maybe TRBD2 (6 bases). Sample: whole blood, taken at baseline. The TCR was taken from an adult who was a healthcare worker with PCR-confirmed SARS-CoV-2 infection or an uninfected control (not recorded which). The donor label of this sample is uncertain. CDR3 amino acids: CASSLTSPTQYF. In DNA, the CDR3 is TGTGCCAGCAGCTTGACTAGTCCTACGCAGTATTTT. Supplemented by reference TRBV7-2 and TRBJ2-3, the full variable domain reads GAGVSQSPSNKVTEKGKDVELRCDPISGHTALYWYRQSLGQGLEFLIYFQGNSAPDKSGLPSDRFSAERTGGSVSTLTIQRTQQEDSAVYLCASSLTSPTQYFGPGTRLTVL.